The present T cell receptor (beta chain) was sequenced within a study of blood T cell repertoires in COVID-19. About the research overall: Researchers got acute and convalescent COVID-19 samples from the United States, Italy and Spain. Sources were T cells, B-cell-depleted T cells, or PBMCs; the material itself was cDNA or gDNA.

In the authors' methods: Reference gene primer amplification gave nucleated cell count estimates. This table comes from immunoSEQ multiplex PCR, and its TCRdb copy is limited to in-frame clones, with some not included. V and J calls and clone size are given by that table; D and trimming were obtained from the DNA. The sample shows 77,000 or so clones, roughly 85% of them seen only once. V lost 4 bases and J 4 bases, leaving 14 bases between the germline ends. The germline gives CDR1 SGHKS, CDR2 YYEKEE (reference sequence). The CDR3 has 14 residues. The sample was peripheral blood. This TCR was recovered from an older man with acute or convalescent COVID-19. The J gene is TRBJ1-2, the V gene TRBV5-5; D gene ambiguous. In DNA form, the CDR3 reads TGTGCCAGCAGCCCAGGCTGGGAGGCCTATGGCTACACCTTC. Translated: CASSPGWEAYGYTF.